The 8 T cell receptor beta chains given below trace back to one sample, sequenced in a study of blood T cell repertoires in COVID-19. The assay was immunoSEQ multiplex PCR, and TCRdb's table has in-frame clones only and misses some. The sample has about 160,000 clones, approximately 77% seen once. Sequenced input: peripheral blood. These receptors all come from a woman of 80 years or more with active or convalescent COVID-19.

The CDR3 region is CASRGQGGNQPQHF. As DNA, the CDR3 is TGTGCCAGTAGGGGACAGGGAGGCAATCAGCCCCAGCATTTT. V gene TRBV19 combines with J gene TRBJ1-5; 9 bases match TRBD1. V lost 6 bases, J lost 2 bases, and 2 bases stayed unmatched. CDR3 size: 14 residues. CDR1 is LNHDA, CDR2 SQIVND, per germline (reference sequence).

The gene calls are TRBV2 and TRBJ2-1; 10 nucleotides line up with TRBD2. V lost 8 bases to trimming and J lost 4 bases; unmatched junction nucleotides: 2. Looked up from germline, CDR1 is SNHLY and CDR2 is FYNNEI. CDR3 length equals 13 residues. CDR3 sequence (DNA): TGTGCCAGCCGACTAGCGGGTTACAATGAGCAGTTCTTC. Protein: CASRLAGYNEQFF.

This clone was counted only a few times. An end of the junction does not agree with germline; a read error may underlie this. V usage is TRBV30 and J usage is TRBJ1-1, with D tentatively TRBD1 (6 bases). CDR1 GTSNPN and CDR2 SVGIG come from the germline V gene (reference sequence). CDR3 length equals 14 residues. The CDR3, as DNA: TGTGCCTGGAGTGGGGACAACCCGAACGCTGAAGCTTTCTTT. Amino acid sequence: CAWSGDNPNAEAFF. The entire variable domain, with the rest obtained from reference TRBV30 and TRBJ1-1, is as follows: SQTIHQWPATLVQPVGSPLSLECTVEGTSNPNLYWYRQAAGRGLQLLFYSVGIGQISSEVPQNLSASRPQDRQFILSSKKLLLSDSGFYLCAWSGDNPNAEAFFGQGTRLTVV.

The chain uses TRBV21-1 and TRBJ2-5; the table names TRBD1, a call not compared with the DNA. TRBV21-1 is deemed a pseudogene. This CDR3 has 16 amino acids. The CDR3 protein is CASSKELGTLQETQYF. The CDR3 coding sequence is TGTGCCAGCAGCAAAGAACTGGGGACACTTCAAGAGACCCAGTACTTC.

The CDR3 coding sequence is TGTGCCAGCAGCTTAGCGGGGTCCATGAACACTGAAGCTTTCTTT. Its protein is CASSLAGSMNTEAFF. The chain links TRBV11-2 to TRBJ1-1; D gene uncertain. The CDR3 totals 15 residues. The germline V gene has CDR1 SGHAT and CDR2 FQNNGV. V lost 1 base to trimming and J lost 0 bases, with 9 bases between them.

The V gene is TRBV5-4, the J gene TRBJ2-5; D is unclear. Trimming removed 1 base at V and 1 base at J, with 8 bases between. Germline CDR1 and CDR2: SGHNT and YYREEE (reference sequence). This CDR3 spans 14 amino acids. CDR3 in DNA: TGTGCCAGCAGCTTGAGTTCAGTCCAAGAGACCCAGTACTTC. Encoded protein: CASSLSSVQETQYF.

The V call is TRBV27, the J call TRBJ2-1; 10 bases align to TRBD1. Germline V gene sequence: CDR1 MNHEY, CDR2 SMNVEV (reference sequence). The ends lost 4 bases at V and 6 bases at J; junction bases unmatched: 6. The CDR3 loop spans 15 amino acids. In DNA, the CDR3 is TGTGCCAGCAGTTCCCTGACAGGGGGCTTCAATGAGCAGTTCTTC. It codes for CASSSLTGGFNEQFF.

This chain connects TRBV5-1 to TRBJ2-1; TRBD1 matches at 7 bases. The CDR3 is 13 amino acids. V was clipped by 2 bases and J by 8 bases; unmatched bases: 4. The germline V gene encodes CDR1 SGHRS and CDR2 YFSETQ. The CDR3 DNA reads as TGCGCCAGCAGCTTCACAGGGGTCCATGAGCAGTTCTTC. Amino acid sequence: CASSFTGVHEQFF.